The clone carrying this T cell receptor beta chain was counted ten times or more. Its target is unknown. The data were taken from a study of CD8+CD57+ T cells in acquired aplastic anemia. In the study overall: Sorted cells (CD4+ and CD8+) yielded DNA amounts that averaged around 3.1 ug. Healthy donors averaged roughly 11 million reads for CD4+ cells. Study conclusions and caveats: Overlapping CD8+ CDR3 repertoires of patients and controls contained around 30 shared sequences.

V lost 5 bases, J lost 4 bases, and 15 bases lay in between. Germline V lookup: CDR1 SGHNT, CDR2 YENEEA. The CDR3 contains 15 residues. According to the study, genomic DNA was the template for TCR beta VDJ and CDR3 profiling. TCRdb processed the reads anew with MiXCR; each CDR3 protein has one entry. The sample lists some 220,000 distinct CDR3 sequences, roughly 35% seen once, with 1.1% in the top ten. The clonotype was recovered from a human donor in good health, serving as a control. The chain combines TRBV11-3 with TRBJ1-5; weak D call: TRBD1 (6 bases). The sequenced sample was sorted CD4+, CD8+, or CD8+CD57+ T cells (not recorded which) from PBMCs. The CDR3 sequence is CASSLGGGSNQPQHF. CDR3 sequence (DNA): TGTGCCAGCAGCCTAGGGGGTGGATCGAATCAGCCCCAGCATTTT.